The T cell receptor beta chain described here comes from a study of identical twins. Template switching introduced a universal primer site, and the cDNA bore unique molecular identifiers. MiXCR was run by TCRdb on the 5' RACE reads, yielding one entry per CDR3 protein. The table lists about 890,000 distinct CDR3 sequences, 9% to 15% of them singletons. This clonotype was picked up a small number of times. Its antigen is undetermined. V lost 2 bases to trimming and J lost 5 bases, with 20 bases between them. The CDR3 consists of 17 residues. In germline, CDR1 is SGHRS, CDR2 YFSETQ. Points from the study as a whole: Excess sharing between twins was weaker in beta out-of-frame sequences. Researchers reported excess low generation probability among twin-shared out-of-frame alpha sequences. Model-predicted out-of-frame TCR alpha sharing fell below observed values in monozygotic twins.

These data also formed part of another study, on yellow fever vaccine responses in identical twins.

The chain combines TRBV5-1 with TRBJ2-1; D perhaps matches TRBD2 (7 bases). The receptor was derived from a woman aged 18-30 years in good health. The specimen sequenced was PBMCs. CDR3 in amino acids: CASSFAWGGGQNNEQFF. CDR3 DNA sequence: TGCGCCAGCAGCTTCGCTTGGGGGGGGGGCCAAAACAATGAGCAGTTCTTC.